These 17 T cell receptor beta chains originate from one sample sequenced in a study of CD8+CD57+ T cells in acquired aplastic anemia. Genomic DNA was employed as the template in profiling TCR beta VDJ and CDR3. TCRdb reanalysed the reads using MiXCR and keeps one entry per CDR3 protein. The top ten hold under 3.5% of the sample, which has some 190,000 distinct CDR3 sequences, around half seen once. The material sequenced was sorted CD4+, CD8+, or CD8+CD57+ T cells (not recorded which) from PBMCs. These receptors originate from a human donor in good health.

A remark on this clonotype: A single base separates this from a much larger clone, so it may be a read error. The V gene is TRBV11-2, the J gene TRBJ2-1; the match to TRBD2 covers 11 bases. CDR1 is SGHAT and CDR2 is FQNNGV in the germline V gene. V trimming: 4 bases; J trimming: 9 bases; junction bases outside the gene matches: 5. This CDR3 region has 14 residues. CDR3 in amino acids: CASSYGTSGSEQFF. The CDR3 DNA reads as TGTGCCAGCAGCTACGGGACTAGCGGAAGTGAGCAGTTCTTC.

This clonotype has a handful of counts. The chain combines TRBV10-3 with TRBJ2-7; the D gene is possibly TRBD1 (6 bases). The V gene's germline CDR1 is ENHRY and CDR2 SYGVKD. The CDR3 contains 14 residues. V was trimmed by 6 bases and J by 4 bases, leaving 16 bases between them. The CDR3 reads CAISPTGVEYEQYF. In nucleotides, the CDR3 is TGTGCCATCAGCCCGACAGGAGTGGAGTACGAGCAGTACTTC.

This clonotype was found a few times. This sequence joins TRBV28 and TRBJ1-5; D gene unclear. CDR3 size: 13 residues. V gave up 8 bases and J gave up 0 bases, with 8 bases separating them. Germline CDR1 is MDHEN and CDR2 is SYDVKM. The CDR3 coding sequence is TGTGCCAGCGCTCGGGATAGCAATCAGCCCCAGCATTTT. Its protein product is CASARDSNQPQHF.

The chain has TRBV18 and TRBJ1-1, with 8 bases identical to TRBD1. This CDR3 region has 14 residues. Per germline, CDR1 KGHSH and CDR2 LQKENI. V was clipped by 5 bases and J by 4 bases; unmatched bases: 6. The CDR3 sequence is CASSSSGGTTEAFF. The CDR3 DNA reads TGTGCCAGCTCAAGCTCAGGGGGCACCACTGAAGCTTTCTTT.

This clonotype was picked up a small number of times. An end of the junction differs from the germline gene, which may be a read error. The chain employs TRBV10-3 and TRBJ1-2; D remains unclear. Germline loops: CDR1 ENHRY, CDR2 SYGVKD. The CDR3 is made up of 12 amino acids. The CDR3 nucleotides are TGTGCCAGCAGTTACTCGGGATATGGCTACACCTTC. It translates to CASSYSGYGYTF.

The sample holds many counts of this clonotype. V usage is TRBV20-1 and J usage is TRBJ1-1, with D unclear. Germline loops: CDR1 DFQATT, CDR2 SNEGSKA (reference sequence). V gave up 1 base and J gave up 2 bases, with 11 bases separating them. This CDR3 spans 14 amino acids. In DNA, the CDR3 is TGCAGTGCTAGAGCCAGGATTCGAAACACTGAAGCTTTCTTT. Amino acid sequence: CSARARIRNTEAFF.

The DNA for the CDR3 is TGTGCCACCAGTGACGGTAGCGGGACGTACGAGCAGTACTTC. Translated: CATSDGSGTYEQYF. This chain connects TRBV24-1 to TRBJ2-7, with 8 bases fitting TRBD2. The CDR3 spans 14 residues. The V gene's germline CDR1 is KGHDR and CDR2 SFDVKD. V lost 4 bases to trimming and J lost 4 bases; unmatched junction nucleotides: 5.

In the case of this clonotype: A much larger clonotype is one base distant, so this may be a read error. This chain connects TRBV29-1 to TRBJ1-2; D call uncertain. Germline V gene data show CDR1 as SQVTM and CDR2 as ANQGSEA. The CDR3 sequence is 12 residues long. CDR3 residues: CIVGGKVEGYTF. The DNA for the CDR3 is TGCATCGTTGGTGGAAAGGTAGAGGGCTACACCTTC.

This clonotype was detected a few times. This chain uses TRBV12-3 or TRBV12-4 with TRBJ2-7; D unresolved. V dropped 8 bases and J dropped 4 bases, with 24 bases sitting between them. The CDR3 loop spans 16 amino acids. The DNA of the CDR3 is TGTGCCAGCGGCCACCCCCCAGGCGAGATCTCTTACGAGCAGTACTTC. This sequence encodes CASGHPPGEISYEQYF.

About this clonotype itself: A clone one base away is much larger, so this may be a read error. The chain has TRBV19 and TRBJ2-7, with 12 bases matching TRBD2. The CDR3 consists of 13 residues. The germline gives CDR1 LNHDA, CDR2 SQIVND (reference sequence). The CDR3 reads CASSTSGRGEQHF. CDR3 DNA sequence: TGTGCCAGTAGTACTAGCGGGAGGGGCGAGCAGCACTTC. The full variable domain, its missing parts supplied by reference TRBV19 and TRBJ2-7, is DGGITQSPKYLFRKEGQNVTLSCEQNLNHDAMYWYRQDPGQGLRLIYYSQIVNDFQKGDIAEGYSVSREKKESFPLTVTSAQKNPTAFYLCASSTSGRGEQHFGPGTRLTVT.

This clonotype was found many times. CDR3 residues: CASQGRMNTEAFF. The DNA of the CDR3 is TGTGCCAGCCAGGGGCGGATGAACACTGAAGCTTTCTTT. The rearrangement joins TRBV25-1 to TRBJ1-1, with D perhaps TRBD1 (6 bases). This CDR3 spans 13 amino acids. V shed 8 bases and J shed 0 bases, with 10 bases lying between them. CDR1 MGHDK and CDR2 SYGVNS come from the germline V gene.

There are a few counts of this clonotype. V is TRBV4-2 and J is TRBJ2-3, with 12 bases that match TRBD1. This CDR3 comprises 16 residues. Per the germline V gene, CDR1 is LGHNA and CDR2 is YNFKEQ. Unmatched junction bases numbered 3, after V lost 3 bases and J lost 2 bases. DNA of the CDR3: TGTGCCAGCAGCCAGGGGACAGGGGGCACCACAGATACGCAGTATTTT. This translates into CASSQGTGGTTDTQYF.

This chain uses TRBV12-3 or TRBV12-4 with TRBJ2-5, with TRBD2 matching 9 bases. The CDR3 is 15 residues long. J was trimmed by 4 bases and V by 3 bases; bases with no gene match: 6. This CDR3 reads CASSFGASGVETQYF. The CDR3 coding sequence is TGTGCCAGCAGTTTCGGCGCTAGCGGGGTAGAGACCCAGTACTTC.

At least ten counts were recorded for this clonotype. The V gene is TRBV7-9, the J gene TRBJ1-1, with a tentative D call TRBD1 (6 bases). Germline CDR1 is SEHNR and CDR2 is FQNEAQ (reference sequence). This CDR3 comprises 15 residues. V lost 10 bases to trimming and J lost 6 bases, with 24 bases between them. CDR3 region: CATTPDTGKGAEAFF. As DNA, the CDR3 is TGTGCCACAACACCCGATACAGGGAAAGGTGCTGAAGCTTTCTTT.

As regards this clonotype: With a much larger clone just one base away, this may be a read error. The rearrangement links TRBV6-1 to TRBJ2-3, with D unclear. The V end lost 1 base, the J end lost 4 bases, and 9 bases lay between the germline ends. This CDR3 spans 14 amino acids. The V gene's germline CDR1 is MNHNS and CDR2 SASEGT. The CDR3: CASSEVLEPDTQYF. DNA for the CDR3: TGTGCCAGCAGTGAAGTGCTAGAGCCAGATACGCAGTATTTT.

This clonotype was found a few times. The J gene is TRBJ1-2, the V gene TRBV6-1; tentative D call: TRBD1 (6 bases). Looked up from germline, CDR1 is MNHNS and CDR2 is SASEGT. The germline V and J ends were trimmed by 1 base and 8 bases, with 17 bases remaining between them. The CDR3 is made up of 15 amino acids. The CDR3 DNA is TGTGCCAGCAGTGAAGTTTCGGGGGCAGGGCGAGGCTACACCTTC. Translated: CASSEVSGAGRGYTF.

This clonotype was observed a handful of times. The chain joins TRBV19 to TRBJ2-4; D remains unclear. In germline, CDR1 is LNHDA, CDR2 SQIVND (reference sequence). This CDR3 spans 13 amino acids. V lost 7 bases, J lost 6 bases, and 13 bases lay in between. CDR3 nucleotides: TGTGCCAGTACAGGTACCCCAGTAAACATTCAGTACTTC. The encoded protein is CASTGTPVNIQYF.